This T cell receptor beta chain was found in a study of blood T cell repertoires in COVID-19. About the research overall: COVID-19 samples, acute and convalescent, were from the United States, Italy and Spain.

The CDR3 consists of 12 residues. Trimming stripped 7 bases from V and 2 bases from J, with 9 bases between. Per the original methods: Amplification from reference gene primers served as the basis for estimated nucleated cell counts. Method: immunoSEQ multiplex PCR; TCRdb's copy keeps in-frame clones and lacks some. For V, J and clone size, that table is used; D and trimming come from the DNA. The sample has 50,000 or so clones, about 89% seen once. The sequence was collected from a human donor in a cohort sampled during active COVID-19. Sequenced material: peripheral blood. V and J are TRBV12-3 or TRBV12-4 and TRBJ2-7, with TRBD2 as a possible D gene (5 bases). The CDR3 DNA reads as TGTGCCAGCACCCGGGGTACCTACGAGCAGTACTTC. This translates into CASTRGTYEQYF.